This T cell receptor (beta chain) was identified in a study of tumor and adjacent non-tumor tissue in lung cancer. Study-level findings and limits: Patients with more diverse tumor TCRs had worse survival.

Of note for this clonotype: The antigen is not known. It is likely a read error, because the conserved phenylalanine at the end of the CDR3 is missing.

The template was RNA from unsorted bulk tissue. Per the germline V gene, CDR1 is SGHAT and CDR2 is FQNNGV. The CDR3 contains 15 residues. Three rounds of nested PCR, following a modified ARM-PCR protocol, produced the TCRbeta library. TCRdb used MiXCR to reprocess the multiplex PCR reads, holding one entry per CDR3 protein. The data contain about 79,000 distinct CDR3 sequences, 72% of them seen just once; the ten biggest clones take up roughly 9%. The sample was lung tumor tissue. The TCR comes from a woman in her thirties or forties with non-small cell lung cancer. The chain is built from TRBV11-2 and TRBJ1-6; D is uncertain. The CDR3 loop reads CASSLASVNNSPLHL. The DNA for the CDR3 is TGTGCCAGCAGTTTAGCCTCGGTGAATAATTCACCCCTCCACCTT.